This paragraph reports one T cell receptor beta chain. Its antigen target is currently unknown. Base-call qualities are not available, and no considerably larger clone is one nucleotide away. This sample stems from a study of blood T cell repertoires in COVID-19 (dated by TCRdb to 2018 to 2021). In terms of the full investigation: Samples covering the acute and convalescent phases of COVID-19 were provided by collaborators in the United States, Italy and Spain. The repertoires were released in a freely available public database intended as a resource for research on the immune response to SARS-CoV-2. The prospective study material was composed of cDNA or gDNA derived from T cells, B-cell-depleted T cells, or PBMCs. Samples were obtained from the ongoing ImmuneRACE study (first 160 participants) and from approximately 1,200 subjects provided by 6 global collaborators. The dataset comprised deeply sampled blood TCRbeta repertoires from subjects exposed to, actively infected with, or recovered from COVID-19. A de-identified subject ID, COVID-19 status, age in years and sex were almost always included in the sample metadata. Where available, HLA class I and class II types were taken from metadata supplied by the sample provider and were not determined by assay-based typing.

The immunoSEQ Assay, a bias-controlled multiplex PCR, was used to amplify TCRbeta CDR3 regions from genomic DNA. Processing in the source paper ran as follows. The number of nucleated cells in each sample was estimated from the amplification of reference gene primers within the assay. Sequence reads were collapsed and filtered to measure the absolute abundance of every unique TCRbeta CDR3 rearrangement. For each sample, productive Simpson clonality was calculated as the square root of Simpson's diversity index across productive rearrangements. The source is immuneACCESS, and TCRdb retained only in-frame sequences with V and J called. Part of the clones is not carried over; for the studies checked, unresolved V genes explain less than half of this, and the remainder is unexplained. The DNA gave D and trimming, while V, J and clone size come from that table. The sample profile shows about 200,000 clones; 80% to 90% of them were found once. The top ten constitute 10% to 11% of the sample.

Collaborating institutions collected whole blood in K2EDTA tubes following their own protocols. For TCRbeta analysis, collaborators shipped samples as frozen whole blood, isolated PBMCs, or DNA extracted from either of those sample types. Study-wide findings and limitations: How much clinical and demographic metadata was included differed by source and by participant, and the metadata was provided uncurated.

The sample was peripheral blood. The clonotype originates from a human donor with active or convalescent COVID-19. The donor label of this sample is uncertain.

Here is the DNA: TGTGCCAGCAGCCTGAGCCGGACAGGGTGGTATGGCTACACCTTC. It specifies CASSLSRTGWYGYTF. The V gene is TRBV11-2 and the J gene is TRBJ1-2; TRBD1 fits 8 bases in the junction. The CDR3 sequence holds 15 residues, the cysteine and phenylalanine included. The sequence is cut down to CDR3 DNA, 45 bases in frame from base 1. At the junction V is shortened by 5 bases and J by 5 bases; bases outside the gene matches: 10. The germline V gene provides CDR1 SGHAT and CDR2 FQNNGV.